This paragraph covers one TCR beta chain sequence. Its antigen is unidentified. This entry belongs to a study of T cell responses to AZD1222 COVID-19 vaccine. Whole-study context: Samples with a second dose at about 4 or about 12 weeks were pooled together.

General observations from the study: Dominant at 160-218 and 743-854, vaccine-associated CD4 TCRs also spanned spike. Sampling that yielded the repertoires occurred only after the peak T cell response.

Only in-frame clones appear in the TCRdb table, and some are missing; sequencing was by immunoSEQ multiplex PCR. The sample has about 130,000 clones; about 86% are singletons. V was clipped by 0 bases and J by 1 base, with 10 bases between them. This CDR3 is built from 15 residues. Germline CDR1 reads SGHKS; CDR2 reads YYEKEE (reference sequence). The receptor was derived from an adult in good health. The rearrangement uses TRBV5-5 and TRBJ1-2; unclear D gene. The specimen was peripheral blood, collected on day 0 of AZD1222 vaccination. The CDR3 loop is CASSLAVSYNYGYTF. DNA for the CDR3: TGTGCCAGCAGCTTGGCCGTCAGTTATAACTATGGCTACACCTTC.